This entry is about one T cell receptor beta chain. Antigen: not known. Time point indicated: recipient sample about 28 days before transplant, after cytoreduction. The data were taken from a study of T cell clonotyping in hematopoietic cell transplantation. Study-wide background: Pretransplant recipient samples were taken after cytoreduction.

Only in-frame clones appear in the TCRdb table, and some are missing; sequencing was by immunoSEQ multiplex PCR. The profile covers 8,900 or so clones, with about 90% appearing a single time and roughly 30% taken by the ten largest. Findings and caveats of the study: Cells were unsorted, so CD4 and CD8 contributions were not separated. After transplant, recipient diversity fell while pathologically expanded clonotypes grew through day 180. Broader posttransplant TCR repertoire diversity was predicted by graft donor and pretransplant recipient Inverse Simpson Index values.

Trimming took 1 base from V and 6 from J; bases not matched to a gene: 1. Germline values: CDR1 SGHNT, CDR2 YENEEA. The length of the CDR3 is 14 residues. Sequenced here: peripheral blood mononuclear cells, sampled before stem cell transplant. This chain uses TRBV11-3 with TRBJ2-3; 10 bases are shared with TRBD2. This receptor was taken from a woman aged 60-75 years with acute myeloid leukemia. Some clones in this sample may be carry-over from other donors' samples. CDR3 sequence: CASSLGSGRDTQYF. The CDR3 nucleotides are TGTGCCAGCAGCTTAGGTAGCGGGAGGGATACGCAGTATTTT. Full variable domain (missing parts from reference TRBV11-3 and TRBJ2-3): EAGVVQSPRYKIIEKKQPVAFWCNPISGHNTLYWYLQNLGQGPELLIRYENEEAVDDSQLPKDRFSAERLKGVDSTLKIQPAELGDSAVYLCASSLGSGRDTQYFGPGTRLTVL.